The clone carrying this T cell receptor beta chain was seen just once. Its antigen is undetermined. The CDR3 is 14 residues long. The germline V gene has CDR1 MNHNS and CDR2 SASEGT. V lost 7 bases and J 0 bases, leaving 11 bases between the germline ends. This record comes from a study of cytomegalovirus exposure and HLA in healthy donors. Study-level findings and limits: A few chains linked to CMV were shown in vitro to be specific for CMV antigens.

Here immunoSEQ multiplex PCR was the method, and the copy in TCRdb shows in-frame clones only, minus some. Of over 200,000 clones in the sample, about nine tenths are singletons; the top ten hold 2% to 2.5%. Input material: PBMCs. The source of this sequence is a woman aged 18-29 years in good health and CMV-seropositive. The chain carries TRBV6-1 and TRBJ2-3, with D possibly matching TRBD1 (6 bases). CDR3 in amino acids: CASKRTASTDTQYF. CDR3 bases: TGTGCCAGCAAGAGGACAGCTAGCACAGATACGCAGTATTTT.